The rows below give T cell receptor beta chains drawn from one sample of a study of blood T cell repertoires in COVID-19. Profiled with immunoSEQ multiplex PCR; TCRdb holds only in-frame clones, not every one. Found here are 87,000 or so clones, approximately 86% of them singletons; the top ten hold roughly 5.4%. Sequencing was performed on peripheral blood. The receptors here all came from a man aged 35-49 years with acute or convalescent COVID-19. The CDR3 runs from the conserved cysteine through the conserved F or W. Each record gives: V gene, J gene, clone size, D gene, CDR3 DNA, CDR3 protein. D genes are given only for firm matches. Only some rows state a clone size, as once, few, many or a class for expanded clones.

v_gene: TRBV27; j_gene: TRBJ1-5; abundance: NA; d_gene: NA; CDR3nt: TGTGCCAGCAGTTTCCGACAGGGCAATCAGCCCCAGCATTTT; CDR3aa: CASSFRQGNQPQHF
v_gene: TRBV2; j_gene: TRBJ1-1; abundance: NA; d_gene: NA; CDR3nt: TGTGCCAGCAGTCGCCGGGGGGGCACTGAAGCTTTCTTT; CDR3aa: CASSRRGGTEAFF
v_gene: TRBV5-8; j_gene: TRBJ1-5; abundance: few; d_gene: NA; CDR3nt: TGTGCCAGCAGCTTGGACAGGCAGCCCCAGCATTTT; CDR3aa: CASSLDRQPQHF
v_gene: TRBV6-5; j_gene: TRBJ1-4; abundance: NA; d_gene: NA; CDR3nt: TGTGCCAGCTTGGACAGAGTTCGGGAAAAACTGTTTTTT; CDR3aa: CASLDRVREKLFF
v_gene: TRBV6-2/TRBV6-3; j_gene: TRBJ2-1; abundance: NA; d_gene: NA; CDR3nt: TGTGCCAGCAGTTACTCGTCGGGCTCCTACAATGAGCAGTTCTTC; CDR3aa: CASSYSSGSYNEQFF
v_gene: TRBV7-2; j_gene: TRBJ1-2; abundance: NA; d_gene: TRBD1; CDR3nt: TGTGCCAGCAGCTTTCGACAGGGCAATGGCTACACCTTC; CDR3aa: CASSFRQGNGYTF
v_gene: TRBV3-1/TRBV3-2; j_gene: TRBJ2-7; abundance: once; d_gene: NA; CDR3nt: TGTGCCAGCAGCCAAGATCTACAGGCCTACGAGCAGTACTTC; CDR3aa: CASSQDLQAYEQYF
v_gene: TRBV19; j_gene: TRBJ1-1; abundance: NA; d_gene: NA; CDR3nt: TGTGCCAGTAGTATAGATTCGCGGAACACTGAAGCTTTCTTT; CDR3aa: CASSIDSRNTEAFF
v_gene: TRBV7-2; j_gene: TRBJ1-2; abundance: NA; d_gene: NA; CDR3nt: TGTGCCAGCAGCTTAGGTCCAGGGCTCTACTATGGCTACACCTTC; CDR3aa: CASSLGPGLYYGYTF
v_gene: TRBV9; j_gene: TRBJ1-2; abundance: NA; d_gene: NA; CDR3nt: TGTGCCAGCAGCGGAATTTCAAACAGGGCCTATGGCTACACCTTC; CDR3aa: CASSGISNRAYGYTF
v_gene: TRBV4-1; j_gene: TRBJ2-7; abundance: NA; d_gene: TRBD1; CDR3nt: TGCGCCAGCAGCCAAGGGGGGACAGGGTCTGACGAGCAGTACTTC; CDR3aa: CASSQGGTGSDEQYF
v_gene: TRBV27; j_gene: TRBJ1-2; abundance: NA; d_gene: TRBD1; CDR3nt: TGTGCCAGCAGGAGACAGGGGGCTAACTATGGCTACACCTTC; CDR3aa: CASRRQGANYGYTF
v_gene: TRBV5-1; j_gene: TRBJ1-1; abundance: NA; d_gene: TRBD1; CDR3nt: TGCGCCAGCGCCAGACAGGGCGCGATGAACACTGAAGCTTTCTTT; CDR3aa: CASARQGAMNTEAFF
v_gene: TRBV30; j_gene: TRBJ1-1; abundance: NA; d_gene: NA; CDR3nt: TGTGCCTGGAGTGTATGGGGGGGGGCGGACACTGAAGCTTTCTTT; CDR3aa: CAWSVWGGADTEAFF
v_gene: TRBV9; j_gene: TRBJ1-5; abundance: NA; d_gene: NA; CDR3nt: TGTGCCAGCAGCGTAGCGGGAGGGTCTGAGCCCCAGCATTTT; CDR3aa: CASSVAGGSEPQHF
v_gene: TRBV5-1; j_gene: TRBJ1-2; abundance: NA; d_gene: NA; CDR3nt: TGCGCCAGCAGCTTGGCGGGACGGGAGGACTATGGCTACACCTTC; CDR3aa: CASSLAGREDYGYTF
v_gene: TRBV7-9; j_gene: TRBJ1-5; abundance: once; d_gene: NA; CDR3nt: TGTGCCAGCAGCTTAGATGCACTAGGCAATCAGCCCCAGCATTTT; CDR3aa: CASSLDALGNQPQHF
v_gene: TRBV19; j_gene: TRBJ2-7; abundance: NA; d_gene: TRBD1; CDR3nt: TGTGCCAGTAGTCCCGGACAGGGGAGCTCCTACGAGCAGTACTTC; CDR3aa: CASSPGQGSSYEQYF
v_gene: TRBV5-1; j_gene: TRBJ2-3; abundance: once; d_gene: TRBD1; CDR3nt: TGCGCCAGCAGAGCGAAGGGACAGGGGAACAGTGCAGATACGCAGTATTTT; CDR3aa: CASRAKGQGNSADTQYF
v_gene: TRBV5-4; j_gene: TRBJ1-2; abundance: NA; d_gene: NA; CDR3nt: TGTGCCAGCAGCTTGGCCGGCGGACAGTCGGGCTATGGCTACACCTTC; CDR3aa: CASSLAGGQSGYGYTF
v_gene: TRBV7-2; j_gene: TRBJ2-7; abundance: NA; d_gene: NA; CDR3nt: TGTGCCAGCATGGGGAGGACCCCCGGCACCCACGAGCAGTACTTC; CDR3aa: CASMGRTPGTHEQYF
v_gene: TRBV30; j_gene: TRBJ2-7; abundance: NA; d_gene: NA; CDR3nt: TGTGCCTGGACGCTGGGCAGATTGAGTGAGCAGTACTTC; CDR3aa: CAWTLGRLSEQYF
v_gene: TRBV5-6; j_gene: TRBJ2-3; abundance: NA; d_gene: NA; CDR3nt: TGTGCCAGCAGCTCCGGGGGGCGGGTCACAGATACGCAGTATTTT; CDR3aa: CASSSGGRVTDTQYF
v_gene: TRBV3-1/TRBV3-2; j_gene: TRBJ1-6; abundance: NA; d_gene: TRBD1; CDR3nt: TGTGCCAGCAGCCTGGGACAGGGCGGTTCACCCCTCCACTTT; CDR3aa: CASSLGQGGSPLHF
v_gene: TRBV5-1; j_gene: TRBJ2-5; abundance: once; d_gene: NA; CDR3nt: TGCGCCAGCAGCTTAAACCAACAGGGACGACAAGAGACCCAGTACTTC; CDR3aa: CASSLNQQGRQETQYF
v_gene: TRBV5-1; j_gene: TRBJ2-1; abundance: NA; d_gene: TRBD2; CDR3nt: TGCGCCAGCAGCTTGGCGGACCCGGGACTAGCGGGATTGGAGAGCAATGAGCAGTTCTTC; CDR3aa: CASSLADPGLAGLESNEQFF
v_gene: TRBV7-8; j_gene: TRBJ1-3; abundance: NA; d_gene: TRBD1; CDR3nt: TGTGCCAGCAGGGACTCGGACAGGTCGGACACCATATATTTT; CDR3aa: CASRDSDRSDTIYF
v_gene: TRBV19; j_gene: TRBJ2-7; abundance: NA; d_gene: NA; CDR3nt: TGTGCCAGTAGTAATCAGGGGGGAAGTGGCTACGAGCAGTACTTC; CDR3aa: CASSNQGGSGYEQYF
v_gene: TRBV19; j_gene: TRBJ1-1; abundance: NA; d_gene: NA; CDR3nt: TGTGCCAGTAGAAGGGCCAGGGGATTGAACACTGAAGCTTTCTTT; CDR3aa: CASRRARGLNTEAFF
v_gene: TRBV14; j_gene: TRBJ1-1; abundance: NA; d_gene: NA; CDR3nt: TGTGCCAGCAGCCATGTGGGCTTTAACACTGAAGCTTTCTTT; CDR3aa: CASSHVGFNTEAFF
v_gene: TRBV19; j_gene: TRBJ1-5; abundance: NA; d_gene: NA; CDR3nt: TGTGCCAGTACGGCAGGGAACAATCAGCCCCAGCATTTT; CDR3aa: CASTAGNNQPQHF
v_gene: TRBV2; j_gene: TRBJ2-2; abundance: NA; d_gene: TRBD2; CDR3nt: TGTGCCAGCAGTTTGGGACTAGGTTCCGGGGAGCTGTTTTTT; CDR3aa: CASSLGLGSGELFF
v_gene: TRBV19; j_gene: TRBJ2-2; abundance: NA; d_gene: NA; CDR3nt: TGTGCCAGTACCGGGACACACAACACCGGGGAGCTGTTTTTT; CDR3aa: CASTGTHNTGELFF
v_gene: TRBV9; j_gene: TRBJ2-1; abundance: once; d_gene: NA; CDR3nt: TGTGCCAGCAGCGTAGTGGGGAGGAGCTCCTACAATGAGCAGTTCTTC; CDR3aa: CASSVVGRSSYNEQFF
v_gene: TRBV18; j_gene: TRBJ1-2; abundance: NA; d_gene: NA; CDR3nt: TGTGCCAGCTCTACGGGAAGGATTAATGGCTACACCTTC; CDR3aa: CASSTGRINGYTF
v_gene: TRBV30; j_gene: TRBJ2-1; abundance: NA; d_gene: NA; CDR3nt: TGTGCCTGGAGTTATGGGGGGACCCCGAATGAGCAGTTCTTC; CDR3aa: CAWSYGGTPNEQFF
v_gene: TRBV15; j_gene: TRBJ2-1; abundance: once; d_gene: TRBD2; CDR3nt: TGTGCCACCAGCGACCCAAGCCCGGGGGGGCTTGTAAATGAGCAGTTCTTC; CDR3aa: CATSDPSPGGLVNEQFF
v_gene: TRBV4-2; j_gene: TRBJ2-7; abundance: NA; d_gene: TRBD2; CDR3nt: TGTGCCAGCAGCCAGGTTAGCGGGACCTACGAGCAGTACTTC; CDR3aa: CASSQVSGTYEQYF
v_gene: TRBV5-1; j_gene: TRBJ2-6; abundance: NA; d_gene: NA; CDR3nt: TGCGCCAGCAGCCCCGAGATAAACTCTGGGGCCAACGTCCTGACTTTC; CDR3aa: CASSPEINSGANVLTF
v_gene: TRBV15; j_gene: TRBJ1-6; abundance: NA; d_gene: TRBD1; CDR3nt: TGTGCCACCAGGCAAGACAGGGGATTTAATTCACCCCTCCACTTT; CDR3aa: CATRQDRGFNSPLHF
v_gene: TRBV10-3; j_gene: TRBJ1-3; abundance: NA; d_gene: NA; CDR3nt: TGTGCCACCGGACAGAACTCTGGAAACACCATATATTTT; CDR3aa: CATGQNSGNTIYF
v_gene: TRBV5-1; j_gene: TRBJ2-5; abundance: NA; d_gene: NA; CDR3nt: TGCGCCAGCAGCTTACCCGGGACACTTAGGGAAGAGACCCAGTACTTC; CDR3aa: CASSLPGTLREETQYF
v_gene: TRBV6-5; j_gene: TRBJ1-1; abundance: NA; d_gene: NA; CDR3nt: TGTGCCAGCAGGAGGGCGGGCACTGAAGCTTTCTTT; CDR3aa: CASRRAGTEAFF
v_gene: TRBV24-1; j_gene: TRBJ1-5; abundance: NA; d_gene: NA; CDR3nt: TGTGCCACCAGCCCGGGATCTTCGGGCAATCAGCCCCAGCATTTT; CDR3aa: CATSPGSSGNQPQHF